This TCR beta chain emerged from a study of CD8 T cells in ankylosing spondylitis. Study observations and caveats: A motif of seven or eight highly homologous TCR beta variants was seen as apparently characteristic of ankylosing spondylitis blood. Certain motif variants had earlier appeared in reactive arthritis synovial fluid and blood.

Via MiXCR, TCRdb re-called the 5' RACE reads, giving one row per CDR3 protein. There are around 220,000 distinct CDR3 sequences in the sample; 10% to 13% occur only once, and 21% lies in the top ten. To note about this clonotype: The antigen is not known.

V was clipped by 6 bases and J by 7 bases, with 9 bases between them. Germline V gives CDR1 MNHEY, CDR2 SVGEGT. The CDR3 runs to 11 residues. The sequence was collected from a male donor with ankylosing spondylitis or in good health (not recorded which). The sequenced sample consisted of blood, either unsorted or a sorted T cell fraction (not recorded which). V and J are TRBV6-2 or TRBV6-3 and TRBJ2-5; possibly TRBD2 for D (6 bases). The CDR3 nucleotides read TGTGCCAGCAGCCACGGGGGGACCCAGTACTTC. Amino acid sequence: CASSHGGTQYF.